One and the same sample provided the 30 T cell receptor beta chains below, sequenced in a study of CD4+ T cells in melanoma. Sequencing was performed with immunoSEQ multiplex PCR; in TCRdb, only in-frame clones are kept and a portion is missing. The table records some 21,000 clones, over 70% of them present only once. The material sequenced was cells from a culture (not recorded whether cultured in vitro). All receptors come from a human donor with melanoma.

There are a few counts of this clone. The CDR3, as DNA: TGTGCCAGCTCCCCGACTTCCCAAGAAGAGACCCAGTACTTC. Amino acid sequence: CASSPTSQEETQYF. The chain links TRBV18 to TRBJ2-5; D uncertain. Germline V gives CDR1 KGHSH, CDR2 LQKENI. With 6 bases removed from V and 3 bases from J, the gap between germline ends came to 14 bases. The CDR3 is 14 residues long.

The chain recombines TRBV9 with TRBJ2-2; the D is unclear. The germline V gene has CDR1 SGDLS and CDR2 YYNGEE. V was pared by 0 bases and J by 1 base, with 4 bases between. This CDR3 region has 14 residues. The CDR3 coding sequence is TGTGCCAGCAGCGTAGACATGAACACCGGGGAGCTGTTTTTT. Translation gives CASSVDMNTGELFF.

The chain joins TRBV30 to TRBJ1-2; 8 bases are a match to TRBD1. Germline V lookup: CDR1 GTSNPN, CDR2 SVGIG (reference sequence). This CDR3 is 14 amino acids long. V lost 1 base and J lost 8; bases outside the gene matches: 9. DNA of the CDR3: TGTGCCTGGAGTGCCAGCAGGGGGCTTGGGGGCTACACCTTC. This gives the protein CAWSASRGLGGYTF.

DNA of the CDR3: TGCAGCGTTGTGGGGACAGGGCCCGGCTACACCTTC. This gives the protein CSVVGTGPGYTF. The chain joins TRBV29-1 to TRBJ1-2, with TRBD1 matching 9 bases. Germline values: CDR1 SQVTM, CDR2 ANQGSEA. With V trimmed by 4 bases and J by 8 bases, 5 bases remained unmatched. The length of the CDR3 is 12 residues.

J is TRBJ1-1 and V is TRBV7-2; weak D call: TRBD1 (6 bases). The CDR3 is made up of 15 amino acids. The germline gives CDR1 SGHTA, CDR2 FQGNSA. V was cut by 6 bases and J by 5 bases, with 19 bases left in between. The CDR3 sequence: CASRGGALGGTEAFF. CDR3 bases: TGTGCCAGCAGAGGGGGGGCGCTTGGGGGAACTGAAGCTTTCTTT.

This clone came up a few times. The chain is built from TRBV5-5 and TRBJ1-1; D is possibly TRBD1 (5 bases). Germline V gives CDR1 SGHKS, CDR2 YYEKEE (reference sequence). With 2 bases removed from V and 1 base from J, the gap between germline ends came to 6 bases. The CDR3 is 13 residues long. The DNA for the CDR3 is TGTGCCAGCAGCTTTGGGGCGAACACTGAAGCTTTCTTT. Its protein is CASSFGANTEAFF. Full variable domain (missing parts from reference TRBV5-5 and TRBJ1-1): DAGVTQSPTHLIKTRGQQVTLRCSPISGHKSVSWYQQVLGQGPQFIFQYYEKEERGRGNFPDRFSARQFPNYSSELNVNALLLGDSALYLCASSFGANTEAFFGQGTRLTVV.

On this clone itself: The same CDR3 is also encoded by other DNA sequences in this sample. The chain couples TRBV30 to TRBJ2-3; D unresolved. The V gene lost 0 bases and the J gene lost 2 bases, with 15 bases spanning the gap. The germline gives CDR1 GTSNPN, CDR2 SVGIG (reference sequence). The CDR3 contains 16 residues. Written as DNA, the CDR3 is TGTGCCTGGAGTGTATCAGAACTGGAACTCACAGATACGCAGTATTTT. This codes for CAWSVSELELTDTQYF.

The V and J genes are TRBV6-5 and TRBJ2-7; 8 positions agree with TRBD1. CDR1 and CDR2 (germline): MNHEY, SVGAGI. V was clipped by 2 bases and J by 5 bases; unmatched bases: 11. This CDR3 is 16 amino acids long. CDR3 in amino acids: CASSYTPGGFGHEQYF. Here the CDR3 DNA reads TGTGCCAGCAGTTACACCCCAGGGGGCTTCGGCCACGAGCAGTACTTC.

This chain connects TRBV5-1 to TRBJ2-3, with 7 bases fitting TRBD2. This CDR3 is 14 amino acids long. CDR1 is SGHRS, CDR2 YFSETQ, per germline. With 1 base clipped from V and 4 bases from J, the junction kept 3 bases outside the gene matches. CDR3 nucleotides: TGCGCCAGCAGCTTGAGCCTAGCGGCAGATACGCAGTATTTT. Its protein is CASSLSLAADTQYF.

V gene TRBV13 combines with J gene TRBJ1-2; D perhaps matches TRBD1 (5 bases). Germline V gene sequence: CDR1 PRHDT, CDR2 FYEKMQ (reference sequence). The CDR3 totals 17 residues. The V and J ends lost 5 bases and 1 base respectively, with 20 bases between them. CDR3 residues: CASSRLYGAGSNYGYTF. DNA of the CDR3: TGTGCCAGCAGCCGGCTTTATGGGGCGGGAAGTAACTATGGCTACACCTTC. The whole variable domain, remainder taken from reference TRBV13 and TRBJ1-2, is AAGVIQSPRHLIKEKRETATLKCYPIPRHDTVYWYQQGPGQDPQFLISFYEKMQSDKGSIPDRFSAQQFSDYHSELNMSSLELGDSALYFCASSRLYGAGSNYGYTFGSGTRLTVV.

This clone is deemed medium-sized. This chain joins TRBV4-1 and TRBJ1-3, with D possibly matching TRBD1 (5 bases). Germline V gene sequence: CDR1 MGHRA, CDR2 YSYEKL. Trimming pared 1 base from V and 4 bases from J, leaving 17 bases between. The CDR3 totals 17 residues. CDR3 in DNA: TGCGCCAGCAGCCAAGTAGAGCAGGGAGCGAGGGGAAACACCATATATTTT. The encoded protein is CASSQVEQGARGNTIYF.

The genes are TRBV5-1 and TRBJ2-5; weak D call: TRBD1 (5 bases). Trimming left V 4 bases short and J 6 bases short, with 16 bases between. The CDR3 totals 14 residues. Per germline, CDR1 SGHRS and CDR2 YFSETQ. The CDR3 protein is CASSQVLTEKTQYF. CDR3 sequence (DNA): TGCGCCAGCAGCCAAGTCTTGACAGAGAAGACCCAGTACTTC.

This chain links TRBV11-2 with TRBJ2-3, with D possibly called TRBD1 or TRBD2 (5 bases each). CDR1 is SGHAT, CDR2 FQNNGV, per germline. There are 16 residues in the CDR3. Trimming removed 0 bases from V and 5 bases from J, with 15 bases in between. The CDR3 loop reads CASSLDPGPPGDTQYF. The CDR3 DNA reads as TGTGCCAGCAGCTTAGATCCGGGACCCCCGGGAGATACGCAGTATTTT.

There are a few counts of this clone. This chain links TRBV9 with TRBJ1-6; no firm D call. CDR1 and CDR2 from the germline V gene are SGDLS and YYNGEE. Trimming removed 5 bases from V and 0 bases from J, with 15 bases in between. This CDR3 region has 17 residues. The CDR3 region has the DNA TGTGCCAGCAGTAATACCCCCGGGAGCTCCTATAATTCACCCCTCCACTTT. As protein: CASSNTPGSSYNSPLHF.

The V call is TRBV30, the J call TRBJ1-3; 7 positions agree with TRBD1. This CDR3 is built from 14 residues. Germline CDR1 reads GTSNPN; CDR2 reads SVGIG (reference sequence). J lost 2 bases, V lost 3 bases, and 4 bases had no gene match. The CDR3 protein is CAWSETGPGNTIYF. The CDR3 region has the DNA TGTGCCTGGAGCGAGACAGGGCCTGGAAACACCATATATTTT.

With regard to this clone: Relative to the germline gene, one junction end is altered; a read error may explain this. The V call is TRBV7-9, the J call TRBJ1-1; D may be TRBD1 (6 bases). Germline V gene sequence: CDR1 SEHNR, CDR2 FQNEAQ (reference sequence). There are 13 residues in the CDR3. As DNA, the CDR3 is TGTGCCAGCACCTTAGGGGGTCGCACTGAAGCTTTCTTT. This codes for CASTLGGRTEAFF.

The gene calls are TRBV9 and TRBJ1-1; the match to TRBD1 covers 8 bases. V lost 3 bases to trimming and J lost 3 bases; unmatched junction nucleotides: 10. The CDR3 spans 16 residues. From germline, CDR1 is SGDLS and CDR2 YYNGEE. CDR3 nucleotides: TGTGCCAGCAGCGAGCCACCGCTACAGGGGGACACTGAAGCTTTCTTT. It translates to CASSEPPLQGDTEAFF. Full variable domain (rest looked up from reference TRBV9 and TRBJ1-1): DSGVTQTPKHLITATGQRVTLRCSPRSGDLSVYWYQQSLDQGLQFLIQYYNGEERAKGNILERFSAQQFPDLHSELNLSSLELGDSALYFCASSEPPLQGDTEAFFGQGTRLTVV.

This clone has only one observation. The chain uses TRBV27 and TRBJ1-6; D ambiguous. The CDR3 is 16 amino acids. The V and J ends lost 3 bases and 9 bases respectively, with 18 bases between them. Germline assignment: CDR1 MNHEY and CDR2 SMNVEV (reference sequence). CDR3 DNA: TGTGCCAGCAGTTTCATAAGGAACCCACCCTTTTCACCCCTCCACTTT. Amino acids: CASSFIRNPPFSPLHF.

The rearrangement links TRBV6-1 to TRBJ1-5; possible D gene TRBD1, 6 bases. The V end lost 3 bases, the J end lost 6 bases, and 12 bases lay between the germline ends. This CDR3 has 14 residues. Looked up from germline, CDR1 is MNHNS and CDR2 is SASEGT. Written as DNA, the CDR3 is TGTGCCAGCAGTGACCACAGGGCGGGTCAGCCCCAGCATTTT. Translation gives CASSDHRAGQPQHF.

The rearrangement uses TRBV15 and TRBJ2-5; 7 nucleotides align to TRBD2. Trimming cost V 1 base and J 2 bases; bases outside gene matches: 10. The CDR3 is 17 residues long. Germline lookup yields CDR1 LNHNV and CDR2 YYDKDF (reference sequence). The CDR3 DNA reads as TGTGCCACCAGCAGAGTCGGGACTGGACTAGATCAAGAGACCCAGTACTTC. This sequence encodes CATSRVGTGLDQETQYF.

This clone came up once. The V gene is TRBV30, the J gene TRBJ1-3; D is uncertain. V lost 7 bases and J 0 bases, leaving 16 bases between the germline ends. Germline CDR1 reads GTSNPN; CDR2 reads SVGIG (reference sequence). CDR3 length: 15 amino acids. The CDR3 is CASSGRPISGNTIYF. Written as DNA, the CDR3 is TGTGCCTCCTCCGGCAGGCCGATCTCTGGAAACACCATATATTTT.

This rearrangement joins TRBV19 to TRBJ2-7; 7 positions match TRBD2. The CDR3 extends over 15 amino acids. The V segment lost 4 bases and the J segment 0 bases; nucleotides outside the gene matches: 6. Germline loops: CDR1 LNHDA, CDR2 SQIVND (reference sequence). The CDR3 spells CASSRRGLSSYEQYF. CDR3 DNA sequence: TGTGCCAGTAGTAGGCGGGGGTTGAGCTCCTACGAGCAGTACTTC.

This clone was seen only once. The V call is TRBV7-9, the J call TRBJ2-7, with D possibly TRBD1 on 5 matching bases. CDR3 length: 16 residues. The V end lost 4 bases, the J end lost 2 bases, and 18 bases lay between the germline ends. Looked up from germline, CDR1 is SEHNR and CDR2 is FQNEAQ (reference sequence). The CDR3 DNA sequence: TGTGCCAGCAGCTCCCTAGACAGCGAAGGCACCTACGAGCAGTACTTC. Translation: CASSSLDSEGTYEQYF.

The V gene is TRBV6-6, the J gene TRBJ2-1; TRBD1 agrees at 10 bases. This CDR3 has 16 residues. From germline, CDR1 is MNHNY and CDR2 SVGAGI (reference sequence). V gave up 6 bases and J gave up 5 bases; unmatched junction bases: 10. As DNA, the CDR3 is TGTGCCAGCAGCTCCCCTCGGGACAGGGGACACAATGAGCAGTTCTTC. This gives the protein CASSSPRDRGHNEQFF.

The chain joins TRBV29-1 to TRBJ1-1; D is possibly TRBD1 (5 bases). CDR3 length: 14 residues. Germline V gene sequence: CDR1 SQVTM, CDR2 ANQGSEA. The V and J ends lost 7 bases and 4 bases respectively, with 19 bases between them. The CDR3 region is CSGGPGPGGTEAFF. In nucleotides, the CDR3 is TGCAGCGGCGGGCCGGGCCCCGGGGGCACTGAAGCTTTCTTT.

This sequence joins TRBV10-3 and TRBJ2-7, with D possibly TRBD2 on 5 matching bases. CDR3 length equals 14 residues. Germline lookup yields CDR1 ENHRY and CDR2 SYGVKD. V lost 1 base and J 2 bases, leaving 9 bases between the germline ends. For the CDR3, the DNA is TGTGCCATCAGTGAGTTAGAGGGAACCTACGAGCAGTACTTC. Translation gives CAISELEGTYEQYF.

This clone was found a few times. The chain has TRBV4-2 and TRBJ2-5; D call uncertain. The V gene lost 0 bases and the J gene lost 5 bases, with 10 bases spanning the gap. Germline V lookup: CDR1 LGHNA, CDR2 YNFKEQ. This CDR3 is 14 amino acids long. The CDR3 is CASSQEMGRETQYF. The DNA of the CDR3 is TGTGCCAGCAGCCAAGAAATGGGTCGCGAGACCCAGTACTTC.

Only a few counts were recorded for this clone. The chain couples TRBV4-2 to TRBJ1-4; D is undetermined. The CDR3 is 16 residues long. CDR1 and CDR2 (germline): LGHNA, YNFKEQ. Trimming left V 0 bases short and J 6 bases short, with 14 bases between. CDR3 protein: CASSQERGSGDEKLFF. The CDR3 nucleotides read TGTGCCAGCAGCCAAGAAAGAGGGAGTGGGGATGAAAAACTGTTTTTT.

CDR3 DNA: TGTGCCAGCAGCCCGGCGGCTGATACGCAGTATTTT. It translates to CASSPAADTQYF. This chain links TRBV5-8 with TRBJ2-3; unclear D gene. The V and J ends lost 4 bases and 6 bases respectively, with 9 bases between them. The length of the CDR3 is 12 residues. Germline V gene lookup returns CDR1 SGHTS and CDR2 YDEGEE. The full variable domain, completed using reference TRBV5-8 and TRBJ2-3, is EAGVTQSPTHLIKTRGQQATLRCSPISGHTSVYWYQQALGLGLQFLLWYDEGEERNRGNFPPRFSGRQFPNYSSELNVNALELEDSALYLCASSPAADTQYFGPGTRLTVL.

The chain recombines TRBV28 with TRBJ2-2, with 7 bases fitting TRBD2. The CDR3 extends over 14 amino acids. Germline V gene lookup returns CDR1 MDHEN and CDR2 SYDVKM. V shed 7 bases, J shed 2 bases, and the junction held 4 bases outside the gene matches. The CDR3 protein is CASTGGRNTGELFF. The CDR3 DNA follows: TGTGCCAGCACGGGGGGTCGCAACACCGGGGAGCTGTTTTTT.